The subject of this entry is one TCR beta chain. Antigen specificity is unknown. The record originates from a study of blood T cells in healthy people across ages. Next came a second PCR, run for about 7 to 11 cycles, which used a sample-barcoded 5' primer along with a J-beta primer mix. Sequencing recovered at least 2.5 million CDR3-containing paired-end reads from each sample. TCRdb reprocessed the 5' RACE reads with MiXCR, giving one entry per CDR3 protein. The sample consists of about 1.4 million distinct CDR3 sequences, approximately 63% of them appearing once. The study, taken as a whole, reports: With unsorted PBMCs, a conclusive comparison of naive versus antigen-experienced cells was not possible.

The sequence derives from a man between 18 and 35 years old in good health. The sample taken for sequencing was blood.

Here the CDR3 DNA reads TGCGCCAGCAGCCAGTCCACTAGCGGCCACACAGATACGCAGTATTTT. Translation gives CASSQSTSGHTDTQYF. The rearrangement joins TRBV4-3 to TRBJ2-3, with 8 bases aligning to TRBD2. CDR1 is LGHNA and CDR2 is YSLEER in the germline V gene. With V trimmed by 3 bases and J by 2 bases, 7 bases remained unmatched. This CDR3 has 16 residues.